The 11 T cell receptor beta chains listed next were all sequenced from one sample in a study of cytomegalovirus exposure and HLA in healthy donors. The PCR contained 60 Vbeta and 13 Jbeta primers. Here immunoSEQ multiplex PCR was the method, and the copy in TCRdb shows in-frame clones only, minus some. The data hold roughly 100,000 clones, with around 60% observed a single time. The material sequenced was PBMCs. The receptor source for this set is a woman in her fifties or sixties in good health and CMV-seronegative.

The chain recombines TRBV6-6 with TRBJ2-5; no clear D gene. Deletions cut 1 base from V and 5 bases from J, with 14 bases between. The CDR3 sequence is 15 residues long. The germline gives CDR1 MNHNY, CDR2 SVGAGI (reference sequence). CDR3 region: CASSYFGTFSETQYF. CDR3 coding DNA: TGTGCCAGCAGTTACTTTGGCACCTTTTCGGAGACCCAGTACTTC.

This sequence joins TRBV10-2 and TRBJ2-1; TRBD2 agrees at 8 bases. Trimming took 4 bases from V and 0 from J; bases not matched to a gene: 5. Germline lookup yields CDR1 WSHSY and CDR2 SAAADI. The CDR3 covers 16 residues. The CDR3 is CASSGAGTSSYNEQFF. CDR3 nucleotide sequence: TGCGCCAGCAGTGGTGCCGGGACTAGCTCCTACAATGAGCAGTTCTTC.

The rearrangement links TRBV19 to TRBJ2-7; 11 bases are shared with TRBD2. The germline V gene has CDR1 LNHDA and CDR2 SQIVND (reference sequence). J lost 0 bases, V lost 7 bases, and 2 bases had no gene match. This CDR3 contains 14 residues. The CDR3 sequence is CASTTSGSSYEQYF. The DNA of the CDR3 is TGTGCCAGTACTACTAGCGGGAGCTCCTACGAGCAGTACTTC.

J is TRBJ1-2 and V is TRBV6-1, with TRBD1 identical over 7 bases. The ends lost 5 bases at V and 0 bases at J; junction bases unmatched: 3. Germline V lookup: CDR1 MNHNS, CDR2 SASEGT. CDR3 length: 14 amino acids. The CDR3 DNA reads as TGTGCCAGCAGTAGGGACAGTACTAACTATGGCTACACCTTC. Translating it yields CASSRDSTNYGYTF.

The V gene is TRBV5-4, the J gene TRBJ1-2; 7 bases are a match to TRBD1. The germline V gene has CDR1 SGHNT and CDR2 YYREEE (reference sequence). The V and J ends lost 3 bases and 6 bases, in that order; junction bases with no gene match: 5. This CDR3 comprises 13 residues. The CDR3 sequence is CASSSTGYHGYTF. CDR3 coding DNA: TGTGCCAGCAGCTCGACAGGGTACCATGGCTACACCTTC.

The chain recombines TRBV2 with TRBJ2-7; tentative D call: TRBD1 (6 bases). The germline V gene has CDR1 SNHLY and CDR2 FYNNEI. Trimming removed 5 bases from V and 3 bases from J, with 8 bases in between. The CDR3 has 12 residues. The CDR3 sequence: CASSLQGYEQYF. In nucleotides, the CDR3 is TGTGCCAGCAGTTTACAGGGCTACGAGCAGTACTTC.

Only a few counts were recorded for this clone. The rearrangement uses TRBV5-4 and TRBJ2-7, with 7 bases matching TRBD2. This CDR3 spans 12 amino acids. Germline CDR1 and CDR2: SGHNT and YYREEE (reference sequence). Losses at the gene ends were 3 bases for V and 9 bases for J; bases not matched to a gene: 6. CDR3 bases: TGTGCCAGCAGCTCCGGACTAGGGCCGCAGTACTTC. This translates into CASSSGLGPQYF.

V and J are TRBV28 and TRBJ1-2; D possibly corresponds to TRBD1 (6 bases). The CDR3 spans 10 residues. V was cut by 10 bases and J by 6 bases, with 9 bases left in between. Germline V gene data show CDR1 as MDHEN and CDR2 as SYDVKM. The CDR3, as DNA: TGTGCCACACAGGGAAATGGCTACACCTTC. It codes for CATQGNGYTF.

The rearrangement uses TRBV29-1 and TRBJ2-7, with 7 bases lining up with TRBD1. The junction had 2 bases not matched to a gene; V was cut back by 1 base and J by 2 bases. Per germline, CDR1 SQVTM and CDR2 ANQGSEA. The CDR3 totals 13 residues. CDR3 residues: CSVEAGQTYEQYF. CDR3 DNA: TGCAGCGTTGAAGCGGGACAGACCTACGAGCAGTACTTC.

This clone appeared a few times. DNA of the CDR3: TGTGCCAGCAGCTTGGATACTACAGGGGGAAATCAGCCCCAGCATTTT. As protein: CASSLDTTGGNQPQHF. The chain has TRBV5-6 and TRBJ1-5; 8 nucleotides align to TRBD1. Germline V gene data show CDR1 as SGHDT and CDR2 as YYEEEE. The CDR3 length is 16 residues. J was trimmed by 4 bases and V by 0 bases; bases with no gene match: 6.

The rearrangement uses TRBV5-1 and TRBJ1-4; 12 bases line up with TRBD1. Trimming took 5 bases from V and 8 from J; bases not matched to a gene: 10. From germline, CDR1 is SGHRS and CDR2 YFSETQ. CDR3 size: 16 residues. The DNA for the CDR3 is TGCGCCAGCAGTTGGGACAGGGGGCTAGGTGACGAAAAACTGTTTTTT. Amino acids: CASSWDRGLGDEKLFF.